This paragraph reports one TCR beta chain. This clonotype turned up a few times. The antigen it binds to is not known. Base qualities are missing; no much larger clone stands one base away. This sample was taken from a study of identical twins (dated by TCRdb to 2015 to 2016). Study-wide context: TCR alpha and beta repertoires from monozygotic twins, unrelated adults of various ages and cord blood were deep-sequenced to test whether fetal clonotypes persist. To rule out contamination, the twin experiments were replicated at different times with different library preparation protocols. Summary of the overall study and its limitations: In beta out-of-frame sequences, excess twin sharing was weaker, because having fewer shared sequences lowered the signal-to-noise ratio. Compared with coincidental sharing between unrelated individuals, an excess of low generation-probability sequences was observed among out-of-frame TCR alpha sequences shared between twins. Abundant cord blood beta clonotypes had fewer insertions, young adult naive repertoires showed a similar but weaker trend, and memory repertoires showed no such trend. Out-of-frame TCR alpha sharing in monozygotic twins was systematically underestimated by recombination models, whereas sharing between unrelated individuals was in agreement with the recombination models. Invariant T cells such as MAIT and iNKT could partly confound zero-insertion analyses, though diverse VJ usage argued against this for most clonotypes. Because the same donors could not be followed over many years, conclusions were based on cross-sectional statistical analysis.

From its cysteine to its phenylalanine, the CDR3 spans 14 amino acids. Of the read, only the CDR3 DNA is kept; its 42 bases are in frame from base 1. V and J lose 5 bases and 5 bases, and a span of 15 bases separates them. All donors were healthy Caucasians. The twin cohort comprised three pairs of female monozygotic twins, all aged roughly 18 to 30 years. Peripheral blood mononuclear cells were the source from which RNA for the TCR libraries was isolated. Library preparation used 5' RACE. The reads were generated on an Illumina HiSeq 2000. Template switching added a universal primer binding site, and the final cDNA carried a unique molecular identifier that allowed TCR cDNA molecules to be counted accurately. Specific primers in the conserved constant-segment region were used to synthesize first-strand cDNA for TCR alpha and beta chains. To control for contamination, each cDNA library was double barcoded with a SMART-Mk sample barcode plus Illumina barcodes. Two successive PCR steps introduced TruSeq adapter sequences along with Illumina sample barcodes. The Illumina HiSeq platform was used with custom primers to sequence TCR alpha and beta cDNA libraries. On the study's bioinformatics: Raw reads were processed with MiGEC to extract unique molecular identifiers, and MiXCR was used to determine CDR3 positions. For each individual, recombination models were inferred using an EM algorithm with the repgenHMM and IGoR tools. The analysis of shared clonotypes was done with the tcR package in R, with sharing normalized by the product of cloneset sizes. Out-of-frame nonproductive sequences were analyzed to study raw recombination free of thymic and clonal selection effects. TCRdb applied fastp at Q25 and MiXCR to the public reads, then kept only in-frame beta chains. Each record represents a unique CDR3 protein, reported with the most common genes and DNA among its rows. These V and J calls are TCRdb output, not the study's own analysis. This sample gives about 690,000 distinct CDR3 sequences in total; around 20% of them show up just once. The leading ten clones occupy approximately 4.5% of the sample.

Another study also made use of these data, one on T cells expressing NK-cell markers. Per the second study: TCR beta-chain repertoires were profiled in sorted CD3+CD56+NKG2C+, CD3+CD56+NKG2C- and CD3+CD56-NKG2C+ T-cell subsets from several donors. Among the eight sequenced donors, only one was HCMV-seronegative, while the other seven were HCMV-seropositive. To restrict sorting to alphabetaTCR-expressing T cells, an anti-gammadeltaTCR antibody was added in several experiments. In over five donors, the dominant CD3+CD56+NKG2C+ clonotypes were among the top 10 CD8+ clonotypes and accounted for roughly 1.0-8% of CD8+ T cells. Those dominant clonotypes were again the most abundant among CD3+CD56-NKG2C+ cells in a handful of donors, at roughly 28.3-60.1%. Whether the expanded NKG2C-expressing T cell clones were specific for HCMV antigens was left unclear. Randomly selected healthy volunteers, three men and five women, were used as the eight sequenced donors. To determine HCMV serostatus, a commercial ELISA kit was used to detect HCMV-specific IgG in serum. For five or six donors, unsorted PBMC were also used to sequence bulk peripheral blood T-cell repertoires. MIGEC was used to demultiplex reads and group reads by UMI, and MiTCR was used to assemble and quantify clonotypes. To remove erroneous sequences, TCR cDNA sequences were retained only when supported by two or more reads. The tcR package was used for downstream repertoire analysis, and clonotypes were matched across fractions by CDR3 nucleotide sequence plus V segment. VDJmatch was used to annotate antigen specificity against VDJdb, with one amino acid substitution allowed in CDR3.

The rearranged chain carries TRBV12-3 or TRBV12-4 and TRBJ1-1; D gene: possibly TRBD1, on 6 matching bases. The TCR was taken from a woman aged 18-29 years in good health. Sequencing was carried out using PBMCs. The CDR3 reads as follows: CASSVRGGRTEAFF. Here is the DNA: TGTGCCAGCAGTGTCCGAGGGGGAAGGACTGAAGCTTTCTTT.